This T cell receptor beta chain comes out of a study of T-cell memory formation after mild COVID-19. Study-wide findings and caveats: Among clones peaking at day 37 in the second wave, SARS-CoV-2 specificity remained unconfirmed.

The CDR3 contains 14 residues. Germline V gene sequence: CDR1 SGHTA, CDR2 FQGNSA. The V gene end was trimmed by 5 bases and the J gene end by 8 bases; junction bases not matched to a gene: 8. It was 5'RACE with constant-segment primers that produced the TCR alpha and TCR beta cDNA libraries, which carried sample barcodes and UMIs. TCRdb re-derived calls from the 5' RACE reads in MiXCR, one entry per CDR3 protein. The sample carries 300,000 to 400,000 distinct CDR3 sequences, around 15% recorded once. This clonotype has just a few counts. Its matching antigen is unknown. The specimen sequenced was PBMCs or a T cell subset sorted from them (not recorded which). V and J are TRBV7-2 and TRBJ2-2, with TRBD2 matching over 7 bases. This sequence was found in a man between 18 and 35 years old who had mild COVID-19 (a few samples of this study predate the infection). Cell type and time point are not known. The CDR3 region is CASSAGLERGELFF. The CDR3 region has the DNA TGTGCCAGCAGCGCCGGACTAGAACGAGGGGAGCTGTTTTTT.